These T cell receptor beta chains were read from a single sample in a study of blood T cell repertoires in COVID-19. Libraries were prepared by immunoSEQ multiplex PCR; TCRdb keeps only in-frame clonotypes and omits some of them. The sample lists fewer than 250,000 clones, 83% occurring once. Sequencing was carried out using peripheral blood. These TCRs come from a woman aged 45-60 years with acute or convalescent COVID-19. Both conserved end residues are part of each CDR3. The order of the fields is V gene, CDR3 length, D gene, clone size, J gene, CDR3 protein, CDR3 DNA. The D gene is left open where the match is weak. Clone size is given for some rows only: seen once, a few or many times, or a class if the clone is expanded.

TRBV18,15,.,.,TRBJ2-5,CASSPGYHLQETQYF,TGTGCCAGCTCACCGGGCTACCACTTACAAGAGACCCAGTACTTC
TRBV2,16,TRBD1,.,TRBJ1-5,CASSRYVDRARQPQHF,TGTGCCAGCAGTCGTTACGTCGACAGGGCTCGTCAGCCCCAGCATTTT
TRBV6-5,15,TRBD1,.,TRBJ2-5,CASSPVGTADGAQYF,TGTGCCAGCAGTCCCGTCGGGACAGCCGACGGGGCCCAGTACTTC
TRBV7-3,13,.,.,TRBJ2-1,CASSFLSGLEQFF,TGTGCCAGCAGCTTCTTATCCGGGTTGGAGCAGTTCTTC
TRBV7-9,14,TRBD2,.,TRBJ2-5,CASVAGGGQETQYF,TGTGCCAGCGTAGCGGGAGGGGGTCAAGAGACCCAGTACTTC
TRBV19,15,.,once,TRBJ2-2,CASRRDGVLTGELFF,TGTGCCAGTAGGAGAGACGGGGTCTTGACCGGGGAGCTGTTTTTT
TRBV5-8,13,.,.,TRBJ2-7,CASSHRASYEQYF,TGTGCCAGCAGCCACAGGGCCTCCTACGAGCAGTACTTC
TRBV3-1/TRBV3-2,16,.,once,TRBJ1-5,CASSQGRDTGNQPQHF,TGTGCCAGCAGCCAAGGCCGGGACACCGGCAATCAGCCCCAGCATTTT
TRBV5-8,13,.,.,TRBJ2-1,CASSTTTLAEQFF,TGTGCCAGCAGCACAACCACCCTCGCAGAGCAGTTCTTC
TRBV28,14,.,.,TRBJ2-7,CASSLLGLGYEQYF,TGTGCCAGCAGTTTATTGGGACTCGGCTACGAGCAGTACTTC
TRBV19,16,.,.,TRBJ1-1,CASSWARANQATEAFF,TGTGCCAGTAGTTGGGCCAGGGCGAACCAGGCCACTGAAGCTTTCTTT
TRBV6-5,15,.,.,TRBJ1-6,CASRGGQLDNSPLHF,TGTGCCAGCAGGGGAGGGCAACTTGATAATTCACCCCTCCACTTT
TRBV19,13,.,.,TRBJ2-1,CASSIGQYNEQFF,TGTGCCAGTAGTATAGGGCAGTACAATGAGCAGTTCTTC
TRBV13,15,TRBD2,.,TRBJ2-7,CASSLLGGAPYEQYF,TGTGCCAGCAGCCTACTCGGGGGGGCACCCTACGAGCAGTACTTC
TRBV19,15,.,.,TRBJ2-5,CASSTATGVQETQYF,TGTGCCAGTAGTACCGCGACAGGAGTCCAAGAGACCCAGTACTTC
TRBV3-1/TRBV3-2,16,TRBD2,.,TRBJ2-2,CASSSRTSGNTGELFF,TGTGCCAGCAGCTCCAGGACTAGCGGGAACACCGGGGAGCTGTTTTTT
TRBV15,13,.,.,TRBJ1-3,CATSTDGRNTIYF,TGTGCCACCAGCACCGACGGGAGAAACACCATATATTTT
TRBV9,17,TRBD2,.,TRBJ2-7,CASSPSPGTSGTYEQYF,TGTGCCAGCAGCCCCTCTCCCGGGACTAGCGGGACCTACGAGCAGTACTTC
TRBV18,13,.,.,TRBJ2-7,CASSPEPNGEQYF,TGTGCCAGCTCACCCGAACCCAACGGCGAGCAGTACTTC
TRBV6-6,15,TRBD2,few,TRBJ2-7,CASNSETSGRTEQYF,TGTGCCAGCAATTCGGAAACTAGCGGGAGGACCGAGCAGTACTTC
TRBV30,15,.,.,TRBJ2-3,CAWSPGTPSTDTQYF,TGTGCCTGGAGTCCGGGGACTCCCTCCACAGATACGCAGTATTTT
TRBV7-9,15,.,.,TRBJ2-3,CASSSFGLSTDTQYF,TGTGCCAGCAGCTCATTTGGGCTTTCCACAGATACGCAGTATTTT
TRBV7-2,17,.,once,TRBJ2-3,CASNNPYLSGSTDTQYF,TGTGCCAGCAACAACCCATACCTTAGCGGAAGCACAGATACGCAGTATTTT
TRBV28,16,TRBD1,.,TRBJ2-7,CASYSDRGPGSYEQYF,TGTGCCAGTTATTCTGACAGGGGGCCCGGCTCCTACGAGCAGTACTTC
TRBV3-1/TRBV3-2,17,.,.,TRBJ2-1,CASSQDRGSPSYNEQFF,TGTGCCAGCAGCCAAGATAGGGGGTCACCCTCCTACAATGAGCAGTTCTTC
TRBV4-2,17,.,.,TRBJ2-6,CASSQEGASSGANVLTF,TGTGCCAGCAGCCAAGAGGGGGCTTCTTCTGGGGCCAACGTCCTGACTTTC
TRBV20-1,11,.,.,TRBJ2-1,CSAQGPNEQFF,TGCAGTGCTCAGGGGCCCAATGAGCAGTTCTTC
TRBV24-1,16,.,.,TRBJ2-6,CATSDFTSSGANVLTF,TGTGCCACCAGTGATTTCACCAGCTCTGGGGCCAACGTCCTGACTTTC
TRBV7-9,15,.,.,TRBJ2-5,CASSRTGLGQETQYF,TGTGCCAGCAGCCGGACGGGACTGGGCCAAGAGACCCAGTACTTC
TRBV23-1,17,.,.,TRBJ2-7,CASALPIFRDGLNEQYF,TGCGCCAGCGCCCTGCCGATCTTCCGAGATGGGCTAAACGAGCAGTACTTC
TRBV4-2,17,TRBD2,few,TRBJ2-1,CASSRRGGLVASGEQFF,TGTGCCAGCAGCCGGAGAGGGGGACTAGTCGCCTCGGGTGAGCAGTTCTTC
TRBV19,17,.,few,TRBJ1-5,CASSKGGHSNIYQPQHF,TGTGCCAGTAGTAAAGGTGGGCACTCCAACATCTATCAGCCCCAGCATTTT
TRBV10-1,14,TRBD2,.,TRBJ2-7,CASSGLRGSYEQYF,TGCGCCAGCAGTGGTCTGCGGGGGTCCTACGAGCAGTACTTC
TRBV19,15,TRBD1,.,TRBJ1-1,CASSFPRQGNTEAFF,TGTGCCAGTAGTTTCCCCCGACAGGGGAACACTGAAGCTTTCTTT
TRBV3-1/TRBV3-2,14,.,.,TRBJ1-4,CASSQGLRREKLFF,TGTGCCAGCAGCCAAGGGCTTAGGCGGGAAAAACTGTTTTTT
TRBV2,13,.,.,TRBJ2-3,CASNDWSTDTQYF,TGTGCCAGCAACGACTGGAGCACAGATACGCAGTATTTT
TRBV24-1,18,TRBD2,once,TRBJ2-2,CATSDSVLGREGTGELFF,TGTGCCACCAGTGATTCAGTTCTGGGCAGGGAGGGTACCGGGGAGCTGTTTTTT
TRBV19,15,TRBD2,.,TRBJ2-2,CASSIATSSPGELFF,TGTGCCAGTAGTATAGCGACTAGCTCTCCCGGGGAGCTGTTTTTT
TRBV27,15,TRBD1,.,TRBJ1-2,CASSARTGRGYGYTF,TGTGCCAGCAGTGCCCGGACAGGGCGCGGCTATGGCTACACCTTC
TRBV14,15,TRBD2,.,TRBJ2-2,CASSQDPGLAGELFF,TGTGCCAGCAGCCAAGATCCAGGACTAGCCGGGGAGCTGTTTTTT
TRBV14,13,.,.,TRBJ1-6,CASSQLGNSPLHF,TGTGCCAGCAGCCAATTGGGCAATTCACCCCTCCACTTT
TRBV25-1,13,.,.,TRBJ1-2,CASSELAGYGYTF,TGTGCCAGCAGTGAACTTGCAGGGTATGGCTACACCTTC
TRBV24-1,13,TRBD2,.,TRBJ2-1,CATSTSENNEQFF,TGTGCCACCAGTACTAGCGAGAACAATGAGCAGTTCTTC
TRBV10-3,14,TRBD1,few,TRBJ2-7,CAIRPGQGAYEQYF,TGTGCCATCAGACCGGGACAGGGTGCCTACGAGCAGTACTTC
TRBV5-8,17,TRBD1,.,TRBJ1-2,CASSLVGTGGARYGYTF,TGTGCCAGCAGCTTGGTAGGGACAGGGGGCGCCCGGTATGGCTACACCTTC
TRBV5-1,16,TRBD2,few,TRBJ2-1,CASSRGLAEGYNEQFF,TGCGCCAGCAGCAGGGGACTAGCGGAAGGTTACAATGAGCAGTTCTTC
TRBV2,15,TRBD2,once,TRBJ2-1,CAASGRGRRSGEQFF,TGTGCCGCGAGCGGGAGGGGCAGGAGAAGCGGTGAGCAGTTCTTC
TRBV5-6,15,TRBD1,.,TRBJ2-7,CASSSADRDFYEQYF,TGTGCCAGCAGCTCGGCAGACAGGGATTTCTACGAGCAGTACTTC